Shown below are 10 T cell receptor beta chains from a single sample sequenced in a study of draining lymph node invasion in breast cancer. The CD4+ CD45RA- CD25high gate defined the sorted memory regulatory T cells. TCRdb independently ran MiXCR on the bulk RNA-seq reads; one entry per CDR3 protein. The sample comprises about 2,700 distinct CDR3 sequences, 70% of which are singletons, and more than 7% rests with the top ten. Sequenced sample: sorted memory Tregs from a lymph node. These receptors were collected from a female donor with luminal breast cancer.

Here the CDR3 reads CASSWDSGNEQFF. The CDR3 nucleotides are TGCGCCAGCAGTTGGGACTCCGGCAATGAGCAGTTCTTC. V and J are TRBV4-3 and TRBJ2-1, with D possibly TRBD2 on 6 matching bases. Trimming cost V 6 bases and J 6 bases, with 12 bases left between them. Germline V gene data show CDR1 as LGHNA and CDR2 as YSLEER. The CDR3 is 13 amino acids.

In its sample, this clonotype was seen a few times. The chain uses TRBV5-6 and TRBJ1-2, with D unclear. Trimming removed 6 bases from V and 4 bases from J, with 13 bases in between. The CDR3 loop spans 13 amino acids. The germline V gene has CDR1 SGHDT and CDR2 YYEEEE. CDR3: CASTPKVVYGYTF. CDR3 DNA sequence: TGTGCCAGCACCCCGAAGGTGGTCTATGGCTACACCTTC.

The chain is built from TRBV7-9 and TRBJ2-1, with 7 bases that match TRBD2. In germline, CDR1 is SEHNR, CDR2 FQNEAQ (reference sequence). This CDR3 is built from 15 residues. Trimming removed 1 base from V and 7 bases from J; junction bases left unmatched: 7. The CDR3 is CASSLGGSGGNEQFF. CDR3 nucleotides: TGTGCCAGCAGCTTAGGCGGGTCGGGGGGAAATGAGCAGTTCTTC.

The chain uses TRBV7-8 and TRBJ2-3, with a possible D match to TRBD1 (6 bases). The V gene lost 4 bases and the J gene lost 3 bases, with 11 bases spanning the gap. Germline CDR1 SGHVS, CDR2 FQNEAQ. The CDR3 totals 14 residues. CDR3 protein: CASSSLGATDTQYF. Written as DNA, the CDR3 is TGTGCCAGCAGCTCCTTGGGGGCTACAGATACGCAGTATTTT.

This clonotype was observed a single time. In DNA form, the CDR3 reads TGTGCCAGTAGTATAGATCTGGAGCCAGTCTACGAGCAGTACTTC. This codes for CASSIDLEPVYEQYF. The chain couples TRBV19 to TRBJ2-7, with D uncertain. This CDR3 spans 15 amino acids. Germline V gene data show CDR1 as LNHDA and CDR2 as SQIVND (reference sequence). Trimming took 0 bases from V and 3 from J, leaving 12 bases between them.

This clonotype was observed a few times. CDR3 sequence reads: CASSLSSQSSYEQYF. The CDR3 DNA reads as TGTGCCAGCAGTTTATCTTCCCAGAGCTCCTACGAGCAGTACTTC. This chain joins TRBV28 and TRBJ2-7, with D unresolved. CDR1 and CDR2 from the germline V gene are MDHEN and SYDVKM. The CDR3 runs to 15 residues. V lost 1 base and J lost 0, with 10 bases in between.

There are a few counts of this clonotype. The CDR3 loop reads CATSVRGDQPQHF. The CDR3 DNA reads TGTGCCACCAGTGTGAGGGGGGATCAGCCCCAGCATTTT. The chain links TRBV24-1 to TRBJ1-5; D possibly corresponds to TRBD1 (6 bases). The length of the CDR3 is 13 residues. The germline CDR1 and CDR2 sequences are KGHDR and SFDVKD. V lost 5 bases, J lost 5 bases, and 9 bases lay in between.

V and J are TRBV4-1 and TRBJ2-1; D assignment may be TRBD1 or TRBD2 (5 bases each). The ends were cut back, 0 bases at V and 12 bases at J, with 21 bases in the middle. The CDR3 covers 16 residues. Germline CDR1 reads MGHRA; CDR2 reads YSYEKL. The CDR3 protein is CASSQDYGRDAKGQFF. CDR3 DNA: TGCGCCAGCAGCCAAGACTATGGTCGGGACGCCAAGGGGCAGTTCTTC.

The CDR3 loop reads CASSFGGWDGYTF. In DNA, the CDR3 is TGTGCCAGCAGCTTCGGGGGGTGGGATGGCTACACCTTC. This sequence joins TRBV7-9 and TRBJ1-2, with D possibly being TRBD1 (5 bases). V lost 3 bases to trimming and J lost 6 bases, with 11 bases between them. The CDR3 extends over 13 amino acids. Germline CDR1 reads SEHNR; CDR2 reads FQNEAQ (reference sequence).

The chain carries TRBV7-2 and TRBJ2-2; tentative D call: TRBD1 (6 bases). Trimming pared 3 bases from V and 1 base from J, leaving 15 bases between. The germline V gene has CDR1 SGHTA and CDR2 FQGNSA. This CDR3 has 17 amino acids. This CDR3 is CASSFEGGQQNTGELFF. The CDR3 bases are TGTGCCAGCAGCTTCGAAGGAGGACAGCAGAACACCGGGGAGCTGTTTTTT.